The present TCR beta chain was sequenced within a study of cytomegalovirus exposure and HLA in healthy donors. The germline CDR1 and CDR2 sequences are SGDLS and YYNGEE. The CDR3 totals 12 residues. V shed 6 bases, J shed 7 bases, and the junction held 3 bases outside the gene matches. Researchers ran the PCR with 60 Vbeta and 13 Jbeta primers. Sequencing used immunoSEQ multiplex PCR; TCRdb keeps in-frame clones, though not all of them. The sample has about 130,000 clones, about four fifths seen once. Sequenced sample: PBMCs. The TCR comes from a man aged 18-30 years in good health and CMV-seronegative. The V gene is TRBV9, the J gene TRBJ1-2; 10 nucleotides line up with TRBD1. The CDR3 loop reads CASIRTGGGYTF. In DNA form, the CDR3 reads TGTGCCAGCATTAGGACAGGGGGTGGCTACACCTTC.